The 19 T cell receptor beta chains in this list originate from one sample, sequenced in a study of cytomegalovirus exposure and HLA in healthy donors. The PCR used 60 Vbeta and 13 Jbeta primers. Produced via immunoSEQ multiplex PCR; TCRdb's table is partial and in-frame only. In the table there are around 180,000 clones, 80% to 85% of which are singletons. What was sequenced was PBMCs. The receptors stem from a boy between 10 and 17 years old in good health and CMV-seronegative.

The V gene is TRBV19, the J gene TRBJ1-2; a possible D gene is TRBD1 (5 bases). Germline assignment: CDR1 LNHDA and CDR2 SQIVND (reference sequence). The length of the CDR3 is 18 residues. V was pared by 5 bases and J by 3 bases, with 25 bases between. The CDR3 sequence: CASSPTLKQVLLYYGYTF. The CDR3 coding sequence is TGTGCCAGTAGTCCAACCCTAAAACAGGTTTTACTTTACTATGGCTACACCTTC. Drawing the rest from reference TRBV19 and TRBJ1-2, the complete variable domain is DGGITQSPKYLFRKEGQNVTLSCEQNLNHDAMYWYRQDPGQGLRLIYYSQIVNDFQKGDIAEGYSVSREKKESFPLTVTSAQKNPTAFYLCASSPTLKQVLLYYGYTFGSGTRLTVV.

V usage is TRBV5-4 and J usage is TRBJ2-7; D uncertain. Germline CDR1 is SGHNT and CDR2 is YYREEE (reference sequence). The CDR3 is 13 amino acids. Trimming left V 2 bases short and J 0 bases short, with 6 bases between. CDR3 bases: TGTGCCAGCAGCTTAGAGAGCTCCTACGAGCAGTACTTC. The encoded protein is CASSLESSYEQYF.

V usage is TRBV5-6 and J usage is TRBJ2-7; 7 positions match TRBD2. The CDR3 is 15 residues long. The V segment lost 4 bases and the J segment 4 bases; nucleotides outside the gene matches: 11. Germline loops: CDR1 SGHDT, CDR2 YYEEEE. In DNA form, the CDR3 reads TGTGCCAGCAGCCTACGTGGTAGCGGGCAATACGAGCAGTACTTC. The encoded protein is CASSLRGSGQYEQYF.

The CDR3 is CASSEARGGTYSNQPQHF. The CDR3 DNA follows: TGTGCCAGCAGTGAAGCGCGGGGGGGCACATATAGCAATCAGCCCCAGCATTTT. This chain uses TRBV6-1 with TRBJ1-5; weak D call: TRBD1 (6 bases). Trimming cost V 0 bases and J 0 bases, with 15 bases left between them. Germline-derived CDR1 and CDR2 are MNHNS and SASEGT. This CDR3 region has 18 residues.

This sequence joins TRBV5-6 and TRBJ1-1, with D possibly being TRBD1 (5 bases). With 2 bases removed from V and 1 base from J, the gap between germline ends came to 9 bases. The CDR3 extends over 14 amino acids. CDR1 SGHDT and CDR2 YYEEEE come from the germline V gene. CDR3 residues: CASSFGGANTEAFF. The CDR3 nucleotides read TGTGCCAGCAGCTTTGGTGGGGCGAACACTGAAGCTTTCTTT.

The count of this clone is one. V usage is TRBV7-2 and J usage is TRBJ2-5; D not resolved. The CDR3 spans 14 residues. Deletions cut 5 bases from V and 5 bases from J, with 15 bases between. Germline CDR1 SGHTA, CDR2 FQGNSA. CDR3 sequence reads: CASSVSPGVETQYF. The CDR3, as DNA: TGTGCCAGCAGCGTTTCCCCCGGTGTGGAGACCCAGTACTTC.

The CDR3 DNA is TGTGCCAGCAGCTTGGGGGGAGTGAACACTGAAGCTTTCTTT. Amino acid sequence: CASSLGGVNTEAFF. The chain employs TRBV11-3 and TRBJ1-1, with D tentatively TRBD1 (5 bases). Trimming removed 3 bases from V and 0 bases from J, with 8 bases in between. CDR1 and CDR2 from the germline V gene are SGHNT and YENEEA. There are 14 residues in the CDR3.

V usage is TRBV4-3 and J usage is TRBJ2-1, with a weak D call TRBD1 (6 bases). CDR3 size: 19 residues. V was clipped by 1 base and J by 8 bases, with 27 bases between them. Germline V CDR1 and CDR2: LGHNA, YSLEER. The CDR3 loop reads CASSQGAGALPLTTDEQFF. As DNA, the CDR3 is TGCGCCAGCAGCCAAGGGGCAGGGGCTCTCCCCCTTACCACAGATGAGCAGTTCTTC.

The chain carries TRBV5-1 and TRBJ1-1; D may be TRBD1 (6 bases). Trimming removed 5 bases at V and 1 base at J, with 21 bases between. Germline V gene sequence: CDR1 SGHRS, CDR2 YFSETQ. The CDR3 is made up of 17 amino acids. Here the CDR3 reads CASSITGRGLQNTEAFF. The DNA of the CDR3 is TGCGCCAGCAGTATCACAGGCAGGGGCCTCCAGAACACTGAAGCTTTCTTT. The full variable domain, in which reference TRBV5-1 and TRBJ1-1 provide the parts outside the CDR3, is KAGVTQTPRYLIKTRGQQVTLSCSPISGHRSVSWYQQTPGQGLQFLFEYFSETQRNKGNFPGRFSGRQFSNSRSEMNVSTLELGDSALYLCASSITGRGLQNTEAFFGQGTRLTVV.

V and J are TRBV4-3 and TRBJ1-2; 8 bases align to TRBD1. Germline V lookup: CDR1 LGHNA, CDR2 YSLEER. V lost 0 bases, J lost 4 bases, and 16 bases stayed unmatched. This CDR3 has 19 residues. The CDR3 nucleotides are TGCGCCAGCAGCCAAGATACCCCACGAATGGCAGGGGGCTTCTATGGCTACACCTTC. Translation: CASSQDTPRMAGGFYGYTF.

The chain couples TRBV28 to TRBJ1-5; TRBD1 matches 7 bases. CDR1 is MDHEN, CDR2 SYDVKM, per germline. V shed 3 bases, J shed 1 base, and the junction held 9 bases outside the gene matches. This CDR3 region has 17 residues. In DNA, the CDR3 is TGTGCCAGCAGTTTTGTCCAAGGGGGCGCAAGCAATCAGCCCCAGCATTTT. Amino acids: CASSFVQGGASNQPQHF. Looking up the rest from reference TRBV28 and TRBJ1-5 gives the full variable domain: DVKVTQSSRYLVKRTGEKVFLECVQDMDHENMFWYRQDPGLGLRLIYFSYDVKMKEKGDIPEGYSVSREKKERFSLILESASTNQTSMYLCASSFVQGGASNQPQHFGDGTRLSIL.

The V call is TRBV28, the J call TRBJ2-4; D might be TRBD1 (5 bases). V lost 5 bases, J lost 8 bases, and 13 bases lay in between. CDR1 MDHEN and CDR2 SYDVKM come from the germline V gene. This CDR3 contains 13 residues. As DNA, the CDR3 is TGTGCCAGCAGTGAAACAGGAAGGGACATTCAGTACTTC. Translation: CASSETGRDIQYF.

The chain is built from TRBV28 and TRBJ2-5; D call uncertain. Germline V CDR1 and CDR2: MDHEN, SYDVKM. The CDR3 is 15 amino acids. The V and J ends lost 3 bases and 5 bases respectively, with 16 bases between them. CDR3 nucleotides: TGTGCCAGCAGTTTCAAGCTCCGGGTTAGGGAGACCCAGTACTTC. Encoded protein: CASSFKLRVRETQYF. Full variable domain (outside the CDR3, taken from reference TRBV28 and TRBJ2-5): DVKVTQSSRYLVKRTGEKVFLECVQDMDHENMFWYRQDPGLGLRLIYFSYDVKMKEKGDIPEGYSVSREKKERFSLILESASTNQTSMYLCASSFKLRVRETQYFGPGTRLLVL.

V and J are TRBV5-5 and TRBJ2-7; TRBD2 might be the D (5 bases). This CDR3 comprises 12 residues. CDR1 and CDR2 from the germline V gene are SGHKS and YYEKEE (reference sequence). Trimming took 2 bases from V and 5 from J, leaving 8 bases between them. CDR3 region: CASSFWENEQYF. In nucleotides, the CDR3 is TGTGCCAGCAGCTTTTGGGAGAACGAGCAGTACTTC.

The chain is built from TRBV25-1 and TRBJ1-2; no firm D call. The CDR3 runs 14 residues. Per germline, CDR1 MGHDK and CDR2 SYGVNS. Trimming removed 5 bases at V and 10 bases at J, with 20 bases between. The CDR3 coding sequence is TGTGCCAGCAGTTTCGGGCTGAGTCAGGAGGACTACACCTTC. Its protein is CASSFGLSQEDYTF.

The CDR3 sequence is CASIPTILSTDTQYF. The CDR3 coding sequence is TGCGCCAGCATACCGACTATCCTAAGCACAGATACGCAGTATTTT. The V and J genes are TRBV4-1 and TRBJ2-3; perhaps TRBD2 as D (5 bases). V lost 7 bases to trimming and J lost 0 bases, with 14 bases between them. Looked up from germline, CDR1 is MGHRA and CDR2 is YSYEKL. This CDR3 is built from 15 residues.

The genes are TRBV7-6 and TRBJ1-5; no definite D call. This CDR3 is 13 amino acids long. Germline CDR1 is SGHVS and CDR2 is FNYEAQ. The V and J ends lost 5 bases and 6 bases respectively, with 11 bases between them. CDR3 nucleotide sequence: TGTGCCAGCAGCCTGGGTCGCGGTCAGCCCCAGCATTTT. Its protein product is CASSLGRGQPQHF.

The rearrangement links TRBV30 to TRBJ2-5, with 7 nucleotides matching TRBD2. The closer fit of TRBJ2-7 to the DNA end suggests the J call may be wrong. There are 13 residues in the CDR3. Germline-derived CDR1 and CDR2 are GTSNPN and SVGIG (reference sequence). The CDR3 here is CAWTPSGAYEQYF. The CDR3 DNA reads TGTGCCTGGACCCCTAGCGGCGCCTACGAGCAGTACTTC.

This sequence joins TRBV5-1 and TRBJ1-1, with D uncertain. CDR3 length: 13 amino acids. The V and J ends lost 1 base and 5 bases respectively, with 9 bases between them. Germline CDR1 reads SGHRS; CDR2 reads YFSETQ. The DNA for the CDR3 is TGCGCCAGCAGCTTGAGCCCGGGGACTGAAGCTTTCTTT. This sequence encodes CASSLSPGTEAFF.